This T cell receptor beta chain appears in the sequencing data of a study of T cells in Graves' hyperthyroidism and ophthalmopathy. This clonotype has only a few counts. Amplification of TCR beta CDR3 regions was performed using RNA transcripts as template. RT-PCR in the first round (using the HTBI primer set) targeted the TCR CDR3. A single record per CDR3 protein comes from TCRdb applying MiXCR to the multiplex PCR reads. The data show around 700,000 distinct CDR3 sequences, around 20% seen once. Germline CDR1 SGHDT, CDR2 YYEEEE. Trimming pared 0 bases from V and 2 bases from J, leaving 12 bases between. The CDR3 totals 16 residues.

The sequencing sample was made of blood. This TCR was recovered from a woman between 50 and 59 years old with Graves' hyperthyroidism that later progressed to Graves' ophthalmopathy. The chain has TRBV5-6 and TRBJ1-3; no definite D call. The CDR3 coding sequence is TGTGCCAGCAGCTTGGGTTTAATATCTACTGGAAACACCATATATTTT. The encoded protein is CASSLGLISTGNTIYF.